This TCR beta chain appears in the sequencing data of a study of lymphopenia after photon versus proton radiotherapy. Study-wide findings and caveats: Relative stability marked proton patients; photon patients lost diversity and naive cells. Only patients who died were analyzed for survival; proton advantage is unproven. In patients who died, overall survival fell as post-nadir TCR diversity dropped more. After the lymphocyte nadir, photon-treated repertoires showed oligoclonal expansion, especially of CD8+ Temra cells.

The table came from immunoSEQ multiplex PCR; TCRdb's copy has only in-frame clones and leaves some out. The sample carries tens of thousands of clones, over 80% recorded once. CDR1 and CDR2 (germline): MNHNS, SASEGT. The length of the CDR3 is 14 residues. Trimming cost V 7 bases and J 9 bases, with 19 bases left between them. On this clone itself: Its antigen is not identified.

The clonotype originates from a man at least 80 years old with esophageal cancer. This chain joins TRBV6-1 and TRBJ2-1; tentative D call: TRBD1 (6 bases). This sample comprised peripheral blood, obtained from a patient treated with proton-based radiotherapy. CDR3 loop: CASNPVWGLTEQFF. The CDR3 bases are TGTGCCAGCAACCCTGTTTGGGGGCTCACTGAGCAGTTCTTC.